This TCR beta chain was recorded in a study of identical twins. Study-wide findings and caveats: Models underestimated out-of-frame TCR alpha sharing in monozygotic twins.

A universal primer site was created by template switching, with the cDNA bearing unique molecular identifiers. TCRdb ran MiXCR on the 5' RACE reads and lists one entry per CDR3 protein. Among just over 500,000 distinct CDR3 sequences listed, roughly a fifth were seen once. Regarding this clonotype: Its antigen is not identified.

Germline V gene data show CDR1 as SGHKS and CDR2 as YYEKEE (reference sequence). CDR3 length equals 15 residues. Trimming left V 2 bases short and J 1 base short, with 10 bases between. This sample was shared with a second study, whose subject was T cells expressing NK-cell markers. That study adds: Leadership of the CD3+CD56-NKG2C+ fraction also belonged to these clonotypes in four donors.

This chain links TRBV5-5 with TRBJ2-4; D assignment may be TRBD1 or TRBD2 (6 bases each). This sequence was found in a woman between 18 and 30 years old in good health. Sequenced: CD4+ T cells sorted from blood. DNA for the CDR3: TGTGCCAGCAGCTTCGGGGGCTCGGCCAAAAACATTCAGTACTTC. It encodes CASSFGGSAKNIQYF.